Following are 21 T cell receptor beta chains from one sample sequenced in a study of siplizumab effects on memory and regulatory T cells. The data were produced by immunoSEQ multiplex PCR, yet TCRdb's version contains in-frame clones alone and is incomplete. The data contain around 95,000 clones, about 90% of them seen just once; the ten biggest clones take up 0.13% to 0.15%. Input material: CD4+ T cells sorted from blood. The receptors stem from a human donor in good health.

The chain employs TRBV11-2 and TRBJ1-1, with 7 bases lining up with TRBD1. CDR3 length equals 12 residues. Per the germline V gene, CDR1 is SGHAT and CDR2 is FQNNGV. V lost 2 bases to trimming and J lost 6 bases; unmatched junction nucleotides: 0. The CDR3 bases are TGTGCCAGCAGCTTACAGGGGGCTGAAGCTTTCTTT. Protein product: CASSLQGAEAFF.

The chain combines TRBV19 with TRBJ2-5; either TRBD1 or TRBD2 may fit D (5 bases each). This CDR3 comprises 17 residues. Trimming removed 2 bases at V and 2 bases at J, with 18 bases between. CDR1 is LNHDA and CDR2 is SQIVND in the germline V gene (reference sequence). CDR3 protein: CASSIRRGAAAQETQYF. The CDR3 DNA sequence: TGTGCCAGTAGTATACGCAGAGGGGCAGCAGCTCAAGAGACCCAGTACTTC.

The J gene is TRBJ1-2, the V gene TRBV5-3; a possible D gene is TRBD1 (5 bases). TRBV5-3 is filed as an ORF, its function uncertain. Trimming pared 1 base from V and 2 bases from J, leaving 18 bases between. The length of the CDR3 is 17 residues. The CDR3 spells CARSLLLLRQGNYGYTF. CDR3 sequence (DNA): TGTGCCAGAAGCTTGCTCCTACTACGTCAGGGAAACTATGGCTACACCTTC.

This clone was seen a single time. The rearrangement uses TRBV7-3 and TRBJ2-3, with 8 bases identical to TRBD2. V lost 2 bases, J lost 6 bases, and 10 bases stayed unmatched. CDR1 and CDR2 from the germline V gene are SGHTA and FQGTGA. CDR3 length equals 16 residues. CDR3 region: CASSLGGGPVRDTQYF. The CDR3 DNA follows: TGTGCCAGCAGCTTAGGCGGGGGGCCCGTTCGGGATACGCAGTATTTT.

This clone was counted once. CDR3 nucleotides: TGTGCCAGCAGCCTGACAGGTAGCACAGATACGCAGTATTTT. It encodes CASSLTGSTDTQYF. The V and J genes are TRBV6-5 and TRBJ2-3, with a possible D match to TRBD1 (6 bases). The CDR3 contains 14 residues. Per germline, CDR1 MNHEY and CDR2 SVGAGI. V was clipped by 6 bases and J by 0 bases, with 10 bases between them.

This chain links TRBV19 with TRBJ1-5, with 9 positions matching TRBD1. CDR1 LNHDA and CDR2 SQIVND come from the germline V gene (reference sequence). Unmatched junction bases numbered 4, after V lost 5 bases and J lost 2 bases. The CDR3 runs to 15 residues. The CDR3 reads CASSEQGAGNQPQHF. In DNA, the CDR3 is TGTGCCAGTAGTGAACAGGGGGCCGGCAATCAGCCCCAGCATTTT.

The V gene is TRBV7-3, the J gene TRBJ2-7; a weak D match, TRBD2 (6 bases). V was trimmed by 5 bases and J by 4 bases, leaving 15 bases between them. Germline values: CDR1 SGHTA, CDR2 FQGTGA. The CDR3 totals 14 residues. The CDR3 here is CASSVAGGVYEQYF. The CDR3 DNA reads as TGTGCCAGCAGCGTGGCCGGAGGGGTTTACGAGCAGTACTTC.

This chain uses TRBV29-1 with TRBJ2-1, with 9 bases aligning to TRBD2. After removal of 6 bases from V and 0 bases from J, the junction contained 6 bases not matched to a gene. CDR1 is SQVTM and CDR2 is ANQGSEA in the germline V gene. This CDR3 has 15 residues. The chain's CDR3 is CSVTPGLASYNEQFF. As DNA, the CDR3 is TGCAGCGTGACCCCGGGACTAGCCTCCTACAATGAGCAGTTCTTC.

The chain has TRBV7-9 and TRBJ2-1; 9 nucleotides match TRBD1. Germline CDR1 reads SEHNR; CDR2 reads FQNEAQ (reference sequence). CDR3 length: 15 residues. V shed 3 bases, J shed 4 bases, and the junction held 4 bases outside the gene matches. The chain's CDR3 is CASSLPGTGYNEQFF. The CDR3 bases are TGTGCCAGCAGCTTGCCCGGGACAGGGTACAATGAGCAGTTCTTC.

The chain employs TRBV5-4 and TRBJ1-1; D may be TRBD1 (5 bases). The germline V gene encodes CDR1 SGHNT and CDR2 YYREEE (reference sequence). Trimming took off 1 base at V and 5 bases at J, with 12 bases between the two ends. The CDR3 runs to 14 residues. This CDR3 reads CASSLLREGTEAFF. The DNA of the CDR3 is TGTGCCAGCAGCTTGCTCAGGGAAGGTACTGAAGCTTTCTTT.

The CDR3, as DNA: TGCGCCAGCAGCCAAAGGGACCGCAACAATGAGCAGTTCTTC. Translation gives CASSQRDRNNEQFF. The rearrangement joins TRBV4-1 to TRBJ2-1, with D possibly being TRBD1 or TRBD2 (5 bases each). Germline V gene lookup returns CDR1 MGHRA and CDR2 YSYEKL. The CDR3 consists of 14 residues. The V end was cut by 2 bases, the J end by 5 bases, with 10 bases between.

A note on this clone: The sample carries other DNA sequences with the same CDR3. The V gene is TRBV5-4, the J gene TRBJ1-1, with D tentatively TRBD1 (5 bases). The length of the CDR3 is 13 residues. Germline V lookup: CDR1 SGHNT, CDR2 YYREEE (reference sequence). V was clipped by 1 base and J by 2 bases, with 6 bases between them. CDR3 DNA: TGTGCCAGCAGCTTGTGGGGCAACACTGAAGCTTTCTTT. Its translation: CASSLWGNTEAFF. Together with reference TRBV5-4 and TRBJ1-1, the CDR3 gives the full variable domain: ETGVTQSPTHLIKTRGQQVTLRCSSQSGHNTVSWYQQALGQGPQFIFQYYREEENGRGNFPPRFSGLQFPNYSSELNVNALELDDSALYLCASSLWGNTEAFFGQGTRLTVV.

The chain links TRBV5-1 to TRBJ2-3; D might be TRBD2 (6 bases). The length of the CDR3 is 16 residues. In germline, CDR1 is SGHRS, CDR2 YFSETQ. V was cut by 3 bases and J by 2 bases, with 16 bases left in between. The CDR3 here is CASSYQTGLITDTQYF. Here the CDR3 DNA reads TGCGCCAGCAGCTACCAAACGGGACTTATCACAGATACGCAGTATTTT.

The V call is TRBV6-4, the J call TRBJ1-1, with D perhaps matching TRBD1 (5 bases). Germline values: CDR1 MRHNA, CDR2 SNTAGT. V shed 8 bases and J shed 4 bases, with 23 bases lying between them. The CDR3 covers 16 residues. CDR3: CASVIDFEGKGTEAFF. The CDR3 bases are TGTGCCAGCGTTATTGATTTCGAGGGGAAGGGCACTGAAGCTTTCTTT.

This clone appeared a single time. This chain joins TRBV4-3 and TRBJ2-3; D perhaps matches TRBD2 (5 bases). In germline, CDR1 is LGHNA, CDR2 YSLEER. Trimming cost V 0 bases and J 1 base, with 20 bases left between them. The CDR3 runs 19 residues. CDR3 coding DNA: TGCGCCAGCAGCCAAGATGGCCAGAGCGGTTTTAGTCGCACAGATACGCAGTATTTT. Translating it yields CASSQDGQSGFSRTDTQYF.

The genes are TRBV5-5 and TRBJ1-4, with D possibly TRBD1 on 5 matching bases. CDR1 is SGHKS and CDR2 is YYEKEE in the germline V gene (reference sequence). The CDR3 has 15 amino acids. V was shortened by 0 bases and J by 3 bases, with 9 bases between the two germline ends. The CDR3 region has the DNA TGTGCCAGCAGCTTGGGGGGGTTTGCTAATGAAAAACTGTTTTTT. Translating gives CASSLGGFANEKLFF.

The gene calls are TRBV14 and TRBJ2-7; unclear D gene. This CDR3 has 13 residues. Trimming pared 1 base from V and 7 bases from J, leaving 11 bases between. Germline V gives CDR1 SGHDN, CDR2 FVKESK. The chain's CDR3 is CASSQALMGEQYF. The CDR3 bases are TGTGCCAGCAGCCAAGCGCTTATGGGGGAGCAGTACTTC.

V usage is TRBV6-5 and J usage is TRBJ2-7; D unresolved. V gave up 2 bases and J gave up 0 bases, with 8 bases separating them. Germline lookup yields CDR1 MNHEY and CDR2 SVGAGI. This CDR3 region has 14 residues. CDR3 sequence: CASSYTRTSYEQYF. Here the CDR3 DNA reads TGTGCCAGCAGTTACACTCGTACCTCCTACGAGCAGTACTTC.

The rearrangement links TRBV2 to TRBJ2-7; D may match TRBD1 or TRBD2 (5 bases each). Trimming removed 5 bases from V and 4 bases from J, with 6 bases in between. The CDR3 sequence is 11 residues long. The germline CDR1 and CDR2 sequences are SNHLY and FYNNEI. DNA of the CDR3: TGTGCCAGCAGTTGGGGGTACGAGCAGTACTTC. This gives the protein CASSWGYEQYF.

J is TRBJ2-5 and V is TRBV7-9; D unresolved. V lost 5 bases, J lost 3 bases, and 7 bases lay in between. The CDR3 is 12 amino acids. The germline CDR1 and CDR2 sequences are SEHNR and FQNEAQ (reference sequence). The CDR3 nucleotides are TGTGCCAGCAGCCCATTAGAAGAGACCCAGTACTTC. As protein: CASSPLEETQYF.

The V call is TRBV2, the J call TRBJ1-5, with D unclear. Trimming took 5 bases from V and 2 from J, leaving 10 bases between them. This CDR3 spans 14 amino acids. Per the germline V gene, CDR1 is SNHLY and CDR2 is FYNNEI. CDR3 sequence: CASSRESGNQPQHF. The CDR3 DNA follows: TGTGCCAGCAGTAGGGAATCGGGCAATCAGCCCCAGCATTTT.